This T cell receptor (beta chain) was retrieved from a study of early T cells in non-severe SARS-CoV-2 infection. Study-level information: The authors sequenced bulk RNA from unsorted whole blood, leaving chains unpaired. Study-wide results and caveats: Anti-spike CD8 responses were favored in VDJdb matching, and private and CD4 specificities were missed.

This clonotype was observed many times. Its antigen is as yet unknown. Each single cDNA molecule received a unique molecular identifier. TCRdb re-analysed the 5' RACE reads in MiXCR, keeping a single row per CDR3 protein. The sample holds about 83,000 distinct CDR3 sequences; around 13% are singletons and the top ten take under 1.5%. V lost 5 bases and J lost 7, with 12 bases in between. This CDR3 region has 12 residues. The chain combines TRBV12-3 or TRBV12-4 with TRBJ2-7; D not resolved. This receptor was obtained from an adult who was a healthcare worker with PCR-confirmed SARS-CoV-2 infection or an uninfected control (not recorded which). Sample: whole blood. The CDR3 here is CASSIGLGEQYF. The CDR3 coding sequence is TGTGCCAGCAGTATAGGGTTGGGGGAGCAGTACTTC.